This TCR beta chain was found in a study of draining lymph node invasion in breast cancer (TCRdb year 2020). Context from the whole study: Metastasis in lymph nodes was diagnosed using histology and cytokeratin immunohistochemistry and was confirmed with EpCAM/CD45 flow cytometry. Across breast cancer tissues, a separate targeted assay used bulk TCR-beta CDR3 sequencing to compare sorted memory regulatory T cells with memory conventional CD4 T cells. From every patient, the primary tumor plus matched non-invaded and tumor-invaded tumor-draining lymph nodes were collected, and both Treg and Tconv subsets were profiled. In the separate targeted TCR sequencing, lymph nodes from about 5 patients were covered, and primary tumors were sequenced for three of those patients. General findings and caveats noted by the study authors: The data could not determine whether Treg conversion took place in a particular organ or whether converted Tregs recirculated between nodes and tumor. Within each tissue, roughly 14-25% of Treg TCRs were also found among Tconvs, a result interpreted as suggesting peripheral Treg induction. TCRs shared between the Treg and Tconv subsets were regarded as suggesting, but not proving, a common clonal origin. Some clones from the top 100 tumor clones were found in both invaded and non-invaded nodes, which suggests recirculation between the tumor and the draining nodes. In the targeted TCR-seq data, Tregs appeared more clonally expanded than Tconvs in all tissues, and both subsets were less diverse in tumor than lymph nodes. Tracking of the top-100 tumor clones could be carried out in just a couple of patients.

CD4+ CD45RA- CD25- cells were sorted as memory conventional CD4 T cells. Whether a tumor-draining lymph node counted as invaded or non-invaded depended on the presence or absence of metastatic tumor cells. T cells were pre-enriched with a Miltenyi Pan T Cell isolation kit before staining and sorting. Immunohistochemistry for estrogen receptor, progesterone receptor, HER2 and Ki-67 was used to characterize the primary tumors. Fresh surgical tissue was processed within a few hours after surgery by being cut into small fragments. Tissue fragments were enzymatically digested with Liberase TL plus DNase for 20 to 25 minutes and were then filtered through a 40-micrometer strainer. Sorting used a BD FACS Aria II with about 98-99% purity, after DAPI live/dead staining. The sorted cells were lysed in TCL buffer, and a Norgen Single Cell RNA purification kit, including DNase treatment, was used to purify the RNA.

Note on this clonotype: Its antigen is currently not known. The record has no base qualities; no much larger clone is one base away.

Libraries were built with bulk RNA-seq. These reads were obtained on an Illumina HiSeq 2500. Under the source paper's analysis protocol: For the separate targeted TCR-seq dataset, MiXCR version 2.1.5 with default parameters extracted and quantified CDR3 sequences from raw reads. Each TCR-beta clone in the separate targeted TCR-seq dataset was defined by the V gene, J gene and CDR3 sequence taken together. In the separate targeted TCR-seq dataset, clones with fewer than three counts were first removed, after which only the 90% most strongly expressed clones per sample were kept. In the separate targeted TCR-seq dataset, Treg-Tconv overlap was computed as shared clones divided by total Treg clones per tissue, times 100. TCRdb took the public reads, trimmed them with fastp at Q25, ran MiXCR for clone calling and kept in-frame beta chains. CDR3 protein duplicates are merged, each entry listing the most common genes and DNA. Here the V and J calls rest on TCRdb's processing, not on the authors' analysis. Within this sample are 2,000 to 2,500 distinct CDR3 sequences, with roughly 81% of them counted one time only. Around 1.4% of the sample belongs to the ten largest clones.

The V and J ends are trimmed by 5 bases and 4 bases, leaving 10 bases between them. Inclusive of the bounding cysteine and phenylalanine, the CDR3 is 13 residues long. Just the 39-base CDR3 DNA is kept, in frame starting at base 1. Looking up the germline V gene (reference sequence) yields CDR1 LGHDT and CDR2 YNNKEL. Here the chain combines TRBV3-1 and TRBJ2-3, with no reliable assignment of the D segment. The receptor was isolated from a female donor with luminal breast cancer. The sample consisted of sorted memory CD4+ effector T cells from a lymph node. In light of the paper, this sample's cell subset or site label describes: CD45RA-negative sorted CD4+ T cells (memory Tconv or effector/memory Treg). The DNA sequence is as follows: TGTGCCAGCAGCACCCGTGGCGCAGATACGCAGTATTTT. This translates into CASSTRGADTQYF.